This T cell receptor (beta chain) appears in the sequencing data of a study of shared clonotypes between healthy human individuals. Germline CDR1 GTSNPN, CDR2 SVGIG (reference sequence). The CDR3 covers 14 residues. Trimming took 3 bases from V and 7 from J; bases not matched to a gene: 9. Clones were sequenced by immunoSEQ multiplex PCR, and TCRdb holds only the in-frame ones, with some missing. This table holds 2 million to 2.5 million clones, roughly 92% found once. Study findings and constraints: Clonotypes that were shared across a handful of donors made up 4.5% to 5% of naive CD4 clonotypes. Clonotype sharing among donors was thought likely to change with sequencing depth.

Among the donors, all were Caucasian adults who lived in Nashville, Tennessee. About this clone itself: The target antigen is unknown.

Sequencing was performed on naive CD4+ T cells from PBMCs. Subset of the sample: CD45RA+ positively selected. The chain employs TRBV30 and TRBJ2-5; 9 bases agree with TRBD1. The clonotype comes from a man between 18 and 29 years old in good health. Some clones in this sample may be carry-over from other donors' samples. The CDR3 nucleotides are TGTGCCTGGAGCCAGGACAGGGGCCTTGGGACCCAGTACTTC. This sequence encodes CAWSQDRGLGTQYF.